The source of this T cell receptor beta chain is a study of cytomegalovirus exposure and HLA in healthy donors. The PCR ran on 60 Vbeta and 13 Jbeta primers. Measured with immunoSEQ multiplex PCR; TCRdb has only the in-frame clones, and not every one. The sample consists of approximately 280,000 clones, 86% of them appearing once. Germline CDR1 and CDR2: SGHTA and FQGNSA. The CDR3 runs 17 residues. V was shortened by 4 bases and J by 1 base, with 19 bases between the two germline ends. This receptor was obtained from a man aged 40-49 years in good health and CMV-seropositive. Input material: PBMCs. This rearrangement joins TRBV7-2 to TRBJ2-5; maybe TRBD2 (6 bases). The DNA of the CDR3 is TGTGCCAGCAGCTCAACCCGACCGCGGGAAGTCCAAGAGACCCAGTACTTC. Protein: CASSSTRPREVQETQYF.